The clone carrying this T cell receptor beta chain was counted a single time. The data derive from a study of blood T cell repertoires in COVID-19. Looking at the study overall: Sites across the United States, Italy and Spain contributed samples from acute and convalescent COVID-19. Nucleic acid was either cDNA or gDNA, and it came from T cells, B-cell-depleted T cells, or PBMCs.

Germline CDR1 is SNHLY and CDR2 is FYNNEI. This CDR3 has 13 residues. V lost 6 bases, J lost 13 bases, and 11 bases stayed unmatched. Per the original data handling: Amplification of reference gene primers was used by the study to estimate nucleated cell counts. Measured with immunoSEQ multiplex PCR; TCRdb has only the in-frame clones, and not every one. From that table come the V and J calls and clone size; the DNA was used to work out D and trimming. The sample shows about 230,000 clones, 80% to 90% of them seen only once. V gene TRBV2 combines with J gene TRBJ2-3; 9 bases fit TRBD1. The specimen sequenced was peripheral blood. This clonotype was sampled from a man aged 35 to 55 who had recovered from COVID-19. The chain's CDR3 is CASSYTPGQGKYF. CDR3 sequence (DNA): TGTGCCAGCAGCTACACACCGGGACAGGGAAAGTATTTT. Together with reference TRBV2 and TRBJ2-3, the CDR3 gives the full variable domain: EPEVTQTPSHQVTQMGQEVILRCVPISNHLYFYWYRQILGQKVEFLVSFYNNEISEKSEIFDDQFSVERPDGSNFTLKIRSTKLEDSAMYFCASSYTPGQGKYFGPGTRLTVL.